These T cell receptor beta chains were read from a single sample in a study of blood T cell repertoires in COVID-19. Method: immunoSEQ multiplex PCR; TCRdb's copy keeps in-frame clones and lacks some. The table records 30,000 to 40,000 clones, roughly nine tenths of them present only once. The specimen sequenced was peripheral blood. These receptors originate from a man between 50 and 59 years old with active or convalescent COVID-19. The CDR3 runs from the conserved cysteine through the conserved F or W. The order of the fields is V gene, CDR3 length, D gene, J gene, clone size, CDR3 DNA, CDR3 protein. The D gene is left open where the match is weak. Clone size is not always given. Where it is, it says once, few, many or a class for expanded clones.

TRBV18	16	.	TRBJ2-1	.	TGTGCCAGCTCACTCTCAAAGAAGATAGTAATCAATGAGCAGTTCTTC	CASSLSKKIVINEQFF
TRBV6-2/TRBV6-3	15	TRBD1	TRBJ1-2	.	TGTGCCAGCAGTTACCGGCAGGGGGCGCGCTATGGCTACACCTTC	CASSYRQGARYGYTF
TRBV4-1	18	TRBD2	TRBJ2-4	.	TGCGCCAGCAGCCAAGGCCCTCTAGCGGGGGGGGAGGGAAACATTCAGTACTTC	CASSQGPLAGGEGNIQYF
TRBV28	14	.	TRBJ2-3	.	TGTGCCAGCAGCGGGACTGGGCGACCGGATACGCAGTATTTT	CASSGTGRPDTQYF
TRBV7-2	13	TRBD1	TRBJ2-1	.	TGTGCCAGCAGCTTAAGGGACAGGGTCGGGCAGTTCTTC	CASSLRDRVGQFF
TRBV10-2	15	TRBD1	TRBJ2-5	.	TGCGCCAGCAGTGGCCTGGACAGGGTGCTTCAGACCCAGTACTTC	CASSGLDRVLQTQYF
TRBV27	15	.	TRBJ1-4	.	TGTGCCAGCAGTTTATTGGGGGGGTCCAATGAAAAACTGTTTTTT	CASSLLGGSNEKLFF
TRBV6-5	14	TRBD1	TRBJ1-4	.	TGTGCCAGCAGCGTAGGACAGGCCTTTGAAAAACTGTTTTTT	CASSVGQAFEKLFF
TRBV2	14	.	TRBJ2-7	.	TGTGCCAGCAGCGAAGGGAGTAGGCCCTACGAGCAGTACTTC	CASSEGSRPYEQYF
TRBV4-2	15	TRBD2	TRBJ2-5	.	TGTGCCAGCAGCCGAGGACTAGCGGGGCAAGAGACCCAGTACTTC	CASSRGLAGQETQYF
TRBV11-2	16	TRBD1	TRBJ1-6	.	TGTGCCAGCAGCTTAGCCCCGACAGGGGCTTTCTCACCCCTCCACTTT	CASSLAPTGAFSPLHF
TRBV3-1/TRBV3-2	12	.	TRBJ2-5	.	TGTGCCAGCAGGACTAGCCAAGAGACCCAGTACTTC	CASRTSQETQYF
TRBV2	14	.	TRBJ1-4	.	TGTGCCAGCAGTGACACTACAACTAATGAAAAACTGTTTTTT	CASSDTTTNEKLFF
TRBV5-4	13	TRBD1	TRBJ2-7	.	TGTGCCAGCAGTCGGGACAGGCACTACGAGCAGTACTTC	CASSRDRHYEQYF
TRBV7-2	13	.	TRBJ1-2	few	TGTGCCAGCAGCTCCTGGAACAGGGATGGCTACACCTTC	CASSSWNRDGYTF